These 12 T cell receptor beta chains originate from one sample sequenced in a study of blood T cell repertoires in COVID-19. Some clones are missing from TCRdb's copy, which holds only in-frame ones; the method was immunoSEQ multiplex PCR. This sample has just over 50,000 clones; over 75% occur once, and the top ten carry roughly 15%. The sample comprised peripheral blood. These receptors were collected from a human donor with active COVID-19. The donor label of this sample is uncertain.

This clone showed up just once. V usage is TRBV5-1 and J usage is TRBJ2-7; D gene uncertain. The V gene lost 5 bases and the J gene lost 1 base, with 10 bases spanning the gap. Germline loops: CDR1 SGHRS, CDR2 YFSETQ. The CDR3 contains 13 residues. CDR3 coding DNA: TGCGCCAGCAGTACGGTCGGGTCCTACGAGCAGTACTTC. Amino acid sequence: CASSTVGSYEQYF.

The chain recombines TRBV5-1 with TRBJ2-1; 7 bases match TRBD2. The CDR3 has 15 residues. Germline CDR1 SGHRS, CDR2 YFSETQ. J was trimmed by 6 bases and V by 4 bases; bases with no gene match: 10. CDR3 amino acids: CASSPRGGGGNEQFF. CDR3 DNA: TGCGCCAGCAGCCCAAGGGGCGGGGGAGGCAATGAGCAGTTCTTC.

The chain couples TRBV4-2 to TRBJ2-3; 10 nucleotides align to TRBD2. Trimming cost V 0 bases and J 4 bases; bases outside gene matches: 1. The CDR3 is made up of 15 amino acids. In germline, CDR1 is LGHNA, CDR2 YNFKEQ. The CDR3 here is CASSQEAGGPDTQYF. The CDR3 DNA is TGTGCCAGCAGCCAAGAAGCGGGGGGGCCAGATACGCAGTATTTT.

The rearrangement links TRBV7-2 to TRBJ2-1, with 9 bases that match TRBD2. Germline-derived CDR1 and CDR2 are SGHTA and FQGNSA. The trim removed 5 bases at V and 0 bases at J, leaving 5 bases unmatched. The CDR3 contains 16 residues. The CDR3 DNA reads TGTGCCAGCAGCCGCGGGGGGGCGAGCTCCTACAATGAGCAGTTCTTC. It translates to CASSRGGASSYNEQFF.

This rearrangement joins TRBV2 to TRBJ2-5; D is unclear. Trimming removed 6 bases at V and 5 bases at J, with 7 bases between. This CDR3 has 11 residues. Germline assignment: CDR1 SNHLY and CDR2 FYNNEI. The CDR3 nucleotides are TGTGCCAGCAGAGCCTTTGAGACCCAGTACTTC. Translating gives CASRAFETQYF.

The V gene is TRBV9, the J gene TRBJ1-3; unclear D gene. Trimming shortened V by 4 bases and J by 0 bases, and 17 bases separated the two germline ends. Germline V gene sequence: CDR1 SGDLS, CDR2 YYNGEE. This CDR3 is 17 amino acids long. In DNA, the CDR3 is TGTGCCAGCAGCCCCCAAATAGGACTGTCCTCTGGAAACACCATATATTTT. Translating gives CASSPQIGLSSGNTIYF.

J is TRBJ2-1 and V is TRBV27; D is perhaps TRBD2 (6 bases). Germline V lookup: CDR1 MNHEY, CDR2 SMNVEV (reference sequence). The CDR3 is 13 residues long. Trimming removed 7 bases at V and 8 bases at J, with 15 bases between. The CDR3 spells CASIAGGRDEQFF. CDR3 DNA: TGTGCCAGCATTGCCGGAGGGAGAGATGAGCAGTTCTTC.

The CDR3 DNA reads as TGTGCCAGCAGTTTAAACAGGGCCGAAAAACTGTTTTTT. Translation gives CASSLNRAEKLFF. The V gene is TRBV27, the J gene TRBJ1-4; D perhaps matches TRBD1 (6 bases). Germline lookup yields CDR1 MNHEY and CDR2 SMNVEV (reference sequence). Trimming removed 2 bases from V and 8 bases from J, with 9 bases in between. This CDR3 has 13 residues. The full variable domain, with the rest looked up from reference TRBV27 and TRBJ1-4, is EAQVTQNPRYLITVTGKKLTVTCSQNMNHEYMSWYRQDPGLGLRQIYYSMNVEVTDKGDVPEGYKVSRKEKRNFPLILESPSPNQTSLYFCASSLNRAEKLFFGSGTQLSVL.

This clone has just a few counts. V and J are TRBV5-1 and TRBJ2-2, with 13 bases that match TRBD2. Germline lookup yields CDR1 SGHRS and CDR2 YFSETQ. With V trimmed by 0 bases and J by 6 bases, 5 bases remained unmatched. This CDR3 has 17 amino acids. The CDR3 bases are TGCGCCAGCAGCTTGGAAGGACTAGCGGGGGCTGCCGGGGAGCTGTTTTTT. Protein: CASSLEGLAGAAGELFF.

This chain connects TRBV7-2 to TRBJ2-2, with TRBD1 matching 7 bases. The germline V gene encodes CDR1 SGHTA and CDR2 FQGNSA. This CDR3 contains 14 residues. J lost 0 bases, V lost 8 bases, and 3 bases had no gene match. This CDR3 reads CASGDRTNTGELFF. The CDR3 bases are TGTGCCAGCGGGGACAGAACGAACACCGGGGAGCTGTTTTTT. Using reference TRBV7-2 and TRBJ2-2 for the parts outside the CDR3, the full variable domain is GAGVSQSPSNKVTEKGKDVELRCDPISGHTALYWYRQSLGQGLEFLIYFQGNSAPDKSGLPSDRFSAERTGGSVSTLTIQRTQQEDSAVYLCASGDRTNTGELFFGEGSRLTVL.

This chain uses TRBV9 with TRBJ2-7; 8 bases are a match to TRBD2. V shed 0 bases and J 2 bases; nucleotides not matched to a gene: 4. The CDR3 runs 15 residues. CDR1 is SGDLS, CDR2 YYNGEE, per germline. CDR3 in DNA: TGTGCCAGCAGCGTAGAGGGACTAGGGGCCTACGAGCAGTACTTC. Protein sequence: CASSVEGLGAYEQYF.

The V and J genes are TRBV3-1 (or the pseudogene TRBV3-2) and TRBJ1-2; TRBD1 matches at 9 bases. After removal of 2 bases from V and 2 bases from J, the junction contained 3 bases not matched to a gene. Germline V gene lookup returns CDR1 LGHDT and CDR2 YNNKEL (reference sequence). The CDR3 loop spans 15 amino acids. DNA of the CDR3: TGTGCCAGCAGCCAACCTACAGGGGGCAACTATGGCTACACCTTC. Its translation is CASSQPTGGNYGYTF.